Only a few counts were recorded for the clone carrying this T cell receptor (beta chain). Its antigen remains unidentified. The data stem from a study of response to subunit inactivated influenza vaccine. Findings of the study overall: The authors put forward the suggestion that each seasonal influenza vaccination may bring in only a limited number of new T cells.

The V and J ends lost 5 bases and 8 bases respectively, with 11 bases between them. CDR1 and CDR2 from the germline V gene are SGHRS and YFSETQ. This CDR3 is 12 amino acids long. TCRdb used MiXCR to reprocess the RT-PCR reads, holding one entry per CDR3 protein. The sample has 550,000 to 800,000 distinct CDR3 sequences, 15% to 17% seen once. The TCR originated in a man between 50 and 59 years old who received an inactivated influenza vaccine. V and J are TRBV5-1 and TRBJ2-4; D gene unclear. The starting material was PBMCs from blood, obtained 12 days after vaccination. For the CDR3, the DNA is TGCGCCAGCAGAGCCAGGACCCACATTCAGTACTTC. Translating it yields CASRARTHIQYF.